Each of the 21 T cell receptor beta chains below was sequenced from the same sample in a study of neurological immune-mediated disorders. Described time point: technical triplicate 3. TCRdb ran MiXCR on the 5' RACE reads and lists one entry per CDR3 protein. The sample comprises some 30,000 distinct CDR3 sequences, approximately 15% of which are singletons, and about 5% rests with the top ten. Sequencing was done on a sample of CD4+ T cells from blood. All receptors come from a female donor with HTLV-1-associated myelopathy (HAM/TSP).

There are many counts of this clonotype. The gene calls are TRBV20-1 and TRBJ1-1; 7 bases line up with TRBD1. The V segment lost 2 bases and the J segment 0 bases; nucleotides outside the gene matches: 9. The length of the CDR3 is 16 residues. Germline CDR1 DFQATT, CDR2 SNEGSKA (reference sequence). The CDR3 DNA is TGCAGTGCTAGACCCCGGACAGGTTTTATGAACACTGAAGCTTTCTTT. It is translated as CSARPRTGFMNTEAFF.

A few counts support this clonotype. The chain uses TRBV5-1 and TRBJ2-1; 8 positions match TRBD2. CDR1 is SGHRS and CDR2 is YFSETQ in the germline V gene. The CDR3 spans 14 residues. Unmatched junction bases numbered 9, after V lost 4 bases and J lost 9 bases. The CDR3 nucleotides are TGCGCCAGCAGCGGCGGGACTAGAGATGGTGAGCAGTTCTTC. Translation gives CASSGGTRDGEQFF.

The table lists this clonotype with many counts. The rearrangement links TRBV10-3 to TRBJ2-7; 10 bases map to TRBD2. With 10 bases clipped from V and 1 base from J, the junction kept 7 bases outside the gene matches. CDR1 is ENHRY, CDR2 SYGVKD, per germline. This CDR3 has 14 residues. CDR3 in amino acids: CATRDSGGSYEQYF. The CDR3 coding sequence is TGTGCCACCCGGGATAGCGGGGGGTCCTACGAGCAGTACTTC.

Comments on this clonotype: At one boundary the junction diverges from the germline segment, which might be a read error. The chain couples TRBV11-1 to TRBJ2-7; TRBD2 is a possible D gene (7 bases). This CDR3 is built from 14 residues. Germline-derived CDR1 and CDR2 are SGHAT and FQDESV (reference sequence). CDR3 in DNA: TGTGCCAGCAGCAGGAGGGGGGGTTCCTGCGAGCAGTACTTC. Amino acid sequence: CASSRRGGSCEQYF. Using reference TRBV11-1 and TRBJ2-7 for the parts outside the CDR3, the full variable domain is EAEVAQSPRYKITEKSQAVAFWCDPISGHATLYWYRQILGQGPELLVQFQDESVVDDSQLPKDRFSAERLKGVDSTLKIQPAELGDSAMYLCASSRRGGSCEQYFGPGTRLTVT.

This clonotype has at least ten counts. This chain links TRBV20-1 with TRBJ2-1, with 12 bases that match TRBD2. This CDR3 region has 19 residues. V lost 3 bases to trimming and J lost 4 bases; unmatched junction nucleotides: 16. The germline V gene has CDR1 DFQATT and CDR2 SNEGSKA (reference sequence). CDR3 DNA: TGCAGTGCTAGGGGGTATGGTCCTAGCGGGGGGGCGTCTTACAATGAGCAGTTCTTC. It yields the protein CSARGYGPSGGASYNEQFF.

The chain carries TRBV6-2 or TRBV6-3 and TRBJ2-2; no clear D. V was pared by 3 bases and J by 6 bases, with 8 bases between. The germline V gene encodes CDR1 MNHEY and CDR2 SVGEGT. The CDR3 spans 13 residues. The CDR3 spells CASSYVSAGELFF. CDR3 DNA: TGTGCCAGCAGTTATGTAAGCGCCGGGGAGCTGTTTTTT.

This clonotype has a count of ten or more. The rearrangement links TRBV10-3 to TRBJ2-2, with D possibly matching TRBD1 (6 bases). This CDR3 is built from 14 residues. Between the trimmed V and J ends, which lost 6 bases and 2 bases, there was a span of 10 bases. CDR1 is ENHRY, CDR2 SYGVKD, per germline. The CDR3 nucleotides read TGTGCCATCAGGAACAGGGAAAACACCGGGGAGCTGTTTTTT. Residues: CAIRNRENTGELFF.

V and J are TRBV5-1 and TRBJ2-7; either TRBD1 or TRBD2 may supply D (5 bases each). V was clipped by 7 bases and J by 4 bases, with 15 bases between them. CDR3 size: 13 residues. Germline loops: CDR1 SGHRS, CDR2 YFSETQ. CDR3 residues: CASGTGTNYEQYF. For the CDR3, the DNA is TGCGCCAGCGGTACCGGGACCAATTACGAGCAGTACTTC.

This clonotype turned up a few times. This may be a read error, as it is one base from a much larger clone. The chain links TRBV20-1 to TRBJ1-2; 8 bases agree with TRBD1. The J segment lost 5 bases and the V segment lost 3 bases, leaving 8 bases of the junction unmatched. The CDR3 contains 14 residues. CDR1 is DFQATT, CDR2 SNEGSKA, per germline (reference sequence). In DNA form, the CDR3 reads TGCAGTGCTAGGTCGGACAGGGCGGGGTATGGCTACACCTTC. It specifies CSARSDRAGYGYTF.

This clonotype was seen repeatedly, ten times or more. This rearrangement joins TRBV5-1 to TRBJ2-1, with D maybe TRBD1 (6 bases). CDR3 length: 13 residues. Germline V gene data show CDR1 as SGHRS and CDR2 as YFSETQ. Trimming took 7 bases from V and 10 from J, leaving 18 bases between them. CDR3 protein: CASGRGPQGEQFF. The CDR3 DNA is TGCGCCAGCGGTCGAGGACCCCAGGGGGAGCAGTTCTTC.

The sample holds a few counts of this clonotype. This chain links TRBV7-6 with TRBJ2-3; D is possibly TRBD2 (7 bases). Germline CDR1 is SGHVS and CDR2 is FNYEAQ. V was cut by 4 bases and J by 3 bases, with 11 bases left in between. This CDR3 is 14 amino acids long. CDR3 residues: CASSSRGLTDTQYF. The CDR3 DNA sequence: TGTGCCAGCAGCTCGCGGGGGCTTACAGATACGCAGTATTTT.

This clonotype was observed at least ten times. An end of the junction differs from the germline gene, which may be a read error. The rearrangement joins TRBV7-9 to TRBJ2-4, with D perhaps TRBD1 (5 bases). Germline loops: CDR1 SEHNR, CDR2 FQNEAQ (reference sequence). CDR3 length: 11 amino acids. The CDR3 spells CASSLETAWFF. CDR3 DNA: TGTGCCAGCAGCTTAGAGACAGCCTGGTTCTTC.

This clonotype came up many times. The rearrangement joins TRBV25-1 to TRBJ2-7; D could derive from TRBD1 or TRBD2 (5 bases each). The CDR3 runs 12 residues. Trimming took off 2 bases at V and 3 bases at J, with 5 bases between the two ends. Germline V gives CDR1 MGHDK, CDR2 SYGVNS. CDR3 sequence (DNA): TGTGCCAGCAGTGAAGGGGGCTACGAGCAGTACTTC. Protein sequence: CASSEGGYEQYF.

As for this clonotype: Compared with germline, one end of the junction differs, possibly owing to a read error. The V gene is TRBV10-3, the J gene TRBJ2-1, with D unclear. The CDR3 runs 14 residues. Germline V CDR1 and CDR2: ENHRY, SYGVKD. The CDR3 region has the DNA TGTTCCATCAGTGAGTCGAAGGGTCGAGGTGAGCAGTTCTTC. Translation gives CSISESKGRGEQFF.

Worth noting for this clonotype: At one end the junction does not follow the germline gene, possibly because of a read error. The chain employs TRBV6-5 and TRBJ2-7; TRBD2 is a possible D gene (6 bases). CDR3 length equals 12 residues. Germline CDR1 MNHEY, CDR2 SVGAGI. The CDR3 region has the DNA TGTACCAGCGCCGGCGGGACGTACGAGCAGTACTTC. This gives the protein CTSAGGTYEQYF.

This clonotype was seen at least ten times. V is TRBV7-2 and J is TRBJ2-7, with a possible D match to TRBD1 (6 bases). The CDR3 loop spans 13 amino acids. Trimming pared 4 bases from V and 7 bases from J, leaving 14 bases between. CDR1 is SGHTA, CDR2 FQGNSA, per germline. CDR3 amino acids: CASSSQVTGEQYF. The CDR3 nucleotides read TGTGCCAGCAGCTCACAGGTTACAGGGGAGCAGTACTTC.

The sample holds many counts of this clonotype. The chain couples TRBV5-1 to TRBJ2-3; D may correspond to TRBD1 or TRBD2 (5 bases each). From germline, CDR1 is SGHRS and CDR2 YFSETQ. The CDR3 totals 14 residues. With 3 bases removed from V and 2 bases from J, the gap between germline ends came to 10 bases. The CDR3 is CASSSGTTTDTQYF. CDR3 sequence (DNA): TGCGCCAGCAGCTCCGGGACCACCACAGATACGCAGTATTTT. Full variable domain (rest looked up from reference TRBV5-1 and TRBJ2-3): KAGVTQTPRYLIKTRGQQVTLSCSPISGHRSVSWYQQTPGQGLQFLFEYFSETQRNKGNFPGRFSGRQFSNSRSEMNVSTLELGDSALYLCASSSGTTTDTQYFGPGTRLTVL.

This clonotype was picked up many times. At one end the junction does not follow the germline gene, possibly because of a read error. This chain connects TRBV3-1 to TRBJ2-1; 10 bases map to TRBD2. CDR3 length: 14 residues. From germline, CDR1 is LGHDT and CDR2 YNNKEL (reference sequence). The CDR3, as DNA: TGTGCCAGCAGCCAAGGAACCTCTCGAGCGGGAGGGGAGTTC. This sequence encodes CASSQGTSRAGGEF.

This clonotype was detected many times. V and J are TRBV5-1 and TRBJ2-7; the D is unclear. Per the germline V gene, CDR1 is SGHRS and CDR2 is YFSETQ. Deletions cut 0 bases from V and 3 bases from J, with 10 bases between. This CDR3 spans 14 amino acids. The DNA of the CDR3 is TGCGCCAGCAGCTTGGATCCTAGAGGCTACGAGCAGTACTTC. It translates to CASSLDPRGYEQYF.

This chain uses TRBV20-1 with TRBJ2-1; D is perhaps TRBD1 (7 bases). This CDR3 is 13 amino acids long. The V gene's germline CDR1 is DFQATT and CDR2 SNEGSKA (reference sequence). Between the trimmed V and J ends, which lost 6 bases and 10 bases, there was a span of 19 bases. CDR3 nucleotide sequence: TGCAGTGCGCGGGGACAGAACACCGGGGAGCAGTTCTTC. Its translation: CSARGQNTGEQFF.

Many counts were recorded for this clonotype. The chain is built from TRBV20-1 and TRBJ2-7; possibly TRBD1 or TRBD2 for D (6 bases each). This CDR3 has 14 residues. Germline loops: CDR1 DFQATT, CDR2 SNEGSKA (reference sequence). The ends were cut back, 4 bases at V and 6 bases at J, with 19 bases in the middle. The CDR3 sequence: CSAIKGGPHLEQYF. The CDR3 nucleotides read TGCAGTGCTATAAAAGGGGGGCCGCACCTCGAGCAGTACTTC.